This record covers a single T cell receptor (beta chain). The sample comes from a study of blood T cell repertoires in COVID-19. Study background: The United States, Italy and Spain supplied acute and convalescent COVID-19 samples. T cells, B-cell-depleted T cells, or PBMCs supplied cDNA or gDNA.

There are 17 residues in the CDR3. CDR1 is MNHEY, CDR2 SVGEGT, per germline. Germline trimming cut 0 bases from V and 5 bases from J; bases unmatched to any gene: 8. Original methodology: It was from reference gene primer amplification that nucleated cell counts were estimated. Repertoires were generated with immunoSEQ multiplex PCR, while TCRdb's copy carries only in-frame clones and drops some. V and J calls and clone size are as listed in that table; D and trimming were resolved from the DNA. This table holds 80,000 to 95,000 clones, approximately 87% found once. This TCR was recovered from a woman in her 70s with acute or convalescent COVID-19. The genes are TRBV6-2 or TRBV6-3 and TRBJ2-4, with TRBD2 matching 9 bases. The sample taken for sequencing was peripheral blood. DNA of the CDR3: TGTGCCAGCAGTTACTCGATGCTAGCGGGGCAAGAAAACATTCAGTACTTC. This sequence encodes CASSYSMLAGQENIQYF.